A single sample is the source of the 21 T cell receptor beta chains below, sequenced in a study of shared clonotypes between healthy human individuals. Generated by immunoSEQ multiplex PCR, the TCRdb table keeps only in-frame clones and is missing some. The data show 2 million to 2.5 million clones, 95% seen once. Specimen: naive CD4+ T cells sorted from blood. Subset noted: CD45RA+ positively selected. The receptors shown here come from a man younger than 35 in good health.

The V call is TRBV6-5, the J call TRBJ1-4; D gene unclear. The CDR3 is 13 amino acids. Looked up from germline, CDR1 is MNHEY and CDR2 is SVGAGI. V lost 6 bases and J 8 bases, leaving 13 bases between the germline ends. The CDR3 region is CASSLGPREKLFF. CDR3 nucleotides: TGTGCCAGCAGCCTAGGGCCCAGGGAAAAACTGTTTTTT.

The chain employs TRBV6-1 and TRBJ2-2, with a tentative D call TRBD1 (5 bases). This CDR3 is 16 amino acids long. Trimming cost V 3 bases and J 0 bases, with 11 bases left between them. CDR1 MNHNS and CDR2 SASEGT come from the germline V gene. The CDR3 region has the DNA TGTGCCAGCAGTGAGGTAGGACATACGAACACCGGGGAGCTGTTTTTT. Translating it yields CASSEVGHTNTGELFF.

V and J are TRBV30 and TRBJ1-1; no clear D. Trimming left V 8 bases short and J 5 bases short, with 21 bases between. CDR1 is GTSNPN, CDR2 SVGIG, per germline (reference sequence). CDR3 length: 14 residues. The CDR3 region is CALSREGSYTEAFF. For the CDR3, the DNA is TGTGCCCTCTCAAGGGAAGGGAGCTATACTGAAGCTTTCTTT.

The V call is TRBV29-1, the J call TRBJ1-1; TRBD1 aligns across 8 bases. Losses at the gene ends were 6 bases for V and 1 base for J; bases not matched to a gene: 7. CDR1 and CDR2 (germline): SQVTM, ANQGSEA. This CDR3 has 14 residues. The CDR3 coding sequence is TGCAGCGTCGCCGCAGGGGGCTCGAACACTGAAGCTTTCTTT. It is translated as CSVAAGGSNTEAFF.

This chain uses TRBV28 with TRBJ2-7; 9 bases fit TRBD1. From germline, CDR1 is MDHEN and CDR2 SYDVKM. The trim removed 7 bases at V and 5 bases at J, leaving 12 bases unmatched. CDR3 size: 15 residues. CDR3 coding DNA: TGTGCCAGCACCGCCGGGGACAGGGATACGGACGAGCAGTACTTC. As protein: CASTAGDRDTDEQYF.

The chain has TRBV5-4 and TRBJ1-2; 9 bases are a match to TRBD1. V shed 9 bases, J shed 8 bases, and the junction held 14 bases outside the gene matches. Germline CDR1 and CDR2: SGHNT and YYREEE (reference sequence). This CDR3 comprises 14 residues. CDR3 DNA: TGTGCCACATTGACCGGGACAGGGTATAGCGGCTACACCTTC. Translated, it gives CATLTGTGYSGYTF.

To note about this clone: Different DNA sequences within this sample yield the same CDR3. The chain links TRBV2 to TRBJ2-3; tentative D call: TRBD2 (7 bases). Trimming left V 6 bases short and J 3 bases short, with 10 bases between. Germline-derived CDR1 and CDR2 are SNHLY and FYNNEI. The length of the CDR3 is 13 residues. The CDR3 DNA reads TGTGCCAGCAGAGGGGGGGCAACAGATACGCAGTATTTT. It translates to CASRGGATDTQYF.

The chain combines TRBV30 with TRBJ2-5; 8 positions match TRBD1. CDR1 is GTSNPN and CDR2 is SVGIG in the germline V gene (reference sequence). The CDR3 extends over 11 amino acids. Trimming at V came to 8 bases and at J to 1 base, leaving 0 bases not matched to a gene. Here the CDR3 DNA reads TGTGCCGGGACAGGCCAAGAGACCCAGTACTTC. Residues: CAGTGQETQYF.

This clone has only one observation. The gene calls are TRBV5-1 and TRBJ2-5; tentatively, D is TRBD2 (6 bases). Trimming removed 4 bases at V and 5 bases at J, with 18 bases between. This CDR3 contains 15 residues. The germline gives CDR1 SGHRS, CDR2 YFSETQ. This chain's CDR3 is CASSPLGGGRETQYF. For the CDR3, the DNA is TGCGCCAGCAGCCCGCTGGGGGGTGGACGGGAGACCCAGTACTTC.

A few counts support this clone. This chain joins TRBV11-2 and TRBJ2-3; D may be TRBD2 (7 bases). Per the germline V gene, CDR1 is SGHAT and CDR2 is FQNNGV. The V end was cut by 0 bases, the J end by 5 bases, with 15 bases between. The CDR3 contains 16 residues. The CDR3 spells CASSLDVGGPIDTQYF. The CDR3, as DNA: TGTGCCAGCAGCTTAGATGTGGGGGGGCCTATAGATACGCAGTATTTT.

The chain couples TRBV10-1 to TRBJ2-1; 7 bases line up with TRBD2. V was clipped by 6 bases and J by 3 bases; unmatched bases: 11. The CDR3 spans 16 residues. Germline loops: CDR1 WNHNN, CDR2 SYGVQD (reference sequence). In DNA, the CDR3 is TGCGCCAGCAGCCTCGCCGAGACTAGCCTCTACAATGAGCAGTTCTTC. Amino acids: CASSLAETSLYNEQFF.

V gene TRBV7-9 combines with J gene TRBJ1-2; tentative D call: TRBD1 (5 bases). The V gene lost 0 bases and the J gene lost 4 bases, with 15 bases spanning the gap. CDR3 length: 16 residues. CDR1 is SEHNR, CDR2 FQNEAQ, per germline (reference sequence). The chain's CDR3 is CASSLALTDYSYGYTF. For the CDR3, the DNA is TGTGCCAGCAGCTTAGCCTTGACAGATTACAGCTATGGCTACACCTTC. Using reference TRBV7-9 and TRBJ1-2 for the parts outside the CDR3, the full variable domain is DTGVSQNPRHKITKRGQNVTFRCDPISEHNRLYWYRQTLGQGPEFLTYFQNEAQLEKSRLLSDRFSAERPKGSFSTLEIQRTEQGDSAMYLCASSLALTDYSYGYTFGSGTRLTVV.

The chain combines TRBV5-6 with TRBJ2-2, with TRBD1 matching 7 bases. V lost 2 bases to trimming and J lost 0 bases; unmatched junction nucleotides: 4. The CDR3 runs 16 residues. CDR1 and CDR2 from the germline V gene are SGHDT and YYEEEE. In nucleotides, the CDR3 is TGTGCCAGCAGCTTTCCGGGACAGTCGAACACCGGGGAGCTGTTTTTT. This sequence encodes CASSFPGQSNTGELFF.

V and J are TRBV6-1 and TRBJ1-1, with 8 nucleotides matching TRBD1. With V trimmed by 9 bases and J by 0 bases, 3 bases remained unmatched. Germline CDR1 MNHNS, CDR2 SASEGT. The CDR3 is made up of 13 amino acids. CDR3 protein: CASDRGMNTEAFF. The CDR3 nucleotides are TGTGCCAGTGACAGGGGCATGAACACTGAAGCTTTCTTT.

V and J are TRBV30 and TRBJ2-5; TRBD1 aligns across 10 bases. The J call is uncertain, as TRBJ2-7 better fits the DNA end. CDR1 GTSNPN and CDR2 SVGIG come from the germline V gene (reference sequence). The CDR3 runs to 13 residues. CDR3 residues: CAWSRDRGYEQYF. The CDR3 DNA reads as TGTGCCTGGAGTAGGGACAGGGGCTACGAGCAGTACTTC.

The V and J genes are TRBV5-1 and TRBJ1-2; D may be TRBD1 (5 bases). The length of the CDR3 is 11 residues. With 5 bases removed from V and 6 bases from J, the gap between germline ends came to 8 bases. Germline V lookup: CDR1 SGHRS, CDR2 YFSETQ. The CDR3 DNA sequence: TGCGCCAGCAGACAGGCCCATGGCTACACCTTC. Encoded protein: CASRQAHGYTF.

CDR3 nucleotides: TGTGCCAGCAGAAGAGAGACAGGGGGTTACTATGGCTACACCTTC. It is translated as CASRRETGGYYGYTF. This chain connects TRBV6-1 to TRBJ1-2, with 9 bases that match TRBD1. The CDR3 has 15 residues. V shed 6 bases, J shed 3 bases, and the junction held 8 bases outside the gene matches. Germline V gene lookup returns CDR1 MNHNS and CDR2 SASEGT.

The gene calls are TRBV18 and TRBJ2-2; 7 nucleotides match TRBD1. Unmatched junction bases numbered 7, after V lost 5 bases and J lost 1 base. CDR1 KGHSH and CDR2 LQKENI come from the germline V gene. CDR3 size: 16 residues. CDR3 in amino acids: CASSSANRGNTGELFF. The CDR3 nucleotides read TGTGCCAGCTCATCTGCAAACAGGGGGAACACCGGGGAGCTGTTTTTT.

The V and J genes are TRBV29-1 and TRBJ1-2; D gene uncertain. Germline lookup yields CDR1 SQVTM and CDR2 ANQGSEA. This CDR3 has 12 amino acids. With 4 bases removed from V and 4 bases from J, the gap between germline ends came to 10 bases. This CDR3 reads CSVGMSGYGYTF. Here the CDR3 DNA reads TGCAGCGTTGGAATGTCCGGCTATGGCTACACCTTC.

The chain recombines TRBV19 with TRBJ2-7, with 7 nucleotides matching TRBD2. Losses at the gene ends were 4 bases for V and 2 bases for J; bases not matched to a gene: 8. This CDR3 region has 15 residues. Germline values: CDR1 LNHDA, CDR2 SQIVND (reference sequence). The CDR3 region has the DNA TGTGCCAGTAGTACGCCGGGGAGGGGCACCTACGAGCAGTACTTC. Its protein product is CASSTPGRGTYEQYF. The full variable domain, rest sourced from reference TRBV19 and TRBJ2-7, is DGGITQSPKYLFRKEGQNVTLSCEQNLNHDAMYWYRQDPGQGLRLIYYSQIVNDFQKGDIAEGYSVSREKKESFPLTVTSAQKNPTAFYLCASSTPGRGTYEQYFGPGTRLTVT.

J is TRBJ1-4 and V is TRBV5-1, with D perhaps matching TRBD1 (6 bases). CDR3 length: 14 residues. With 0 bases removed from V and 7 bases from J, the gap between germline ends came to 10 bases. Germline CDR1 is SGHRS and CDR2 is YFSETQ. The CDR3 loop is CASSLGGGGEKLFF. The CDR3 DNA reads TGCGCCAGCAGCTTGGGAGGAGGGGGTGAAAAACTGTTTTTT.